This TCR beta chain was captured by sequencing in a study of long-term antiretroviral therapy in people with HIV. CDR1 is MGHRA, CDR2 YSYEKL, per germline. The length of the CDR3 is 13 residues. The V gene lost 4 bases and the J gene lost 5 bases, with 9 bases spanning the gap. Remarks on this clone: Its target is unknown.

Samples were assayed with immunoSEQ v3.0 at survey level. Profiling relied on immunoSEQ multiplex PCR, and the TCRdb table lists in-frame clones only, not all of them. The sample has some 29,000 clones; roughly 88% are singletons. Study conclusions and caveats: Specimen acquisition occurred between 2004 and 2017, potentially under older ART regimens.

Treated in the United States were all of the participants with HIV. Samples held roughly 0.85-11 million cryopreserved PBMC, and DNA extraction followed. Sequenced here: unsorted PBMCs, sampled 0.5 years after starting antiretroviral therapy. This chain joins TRBV4-1 and TRBJ2-1; D is uncertain. The source is a woman aged 18-29 years with HIV. The CDR3 protein is CASSPVANNEQFF. In nucleotides, the CDR3 is TGCGCCAGCAGCCCGGTGGCGAACAATGAGCAGTTCTTC.